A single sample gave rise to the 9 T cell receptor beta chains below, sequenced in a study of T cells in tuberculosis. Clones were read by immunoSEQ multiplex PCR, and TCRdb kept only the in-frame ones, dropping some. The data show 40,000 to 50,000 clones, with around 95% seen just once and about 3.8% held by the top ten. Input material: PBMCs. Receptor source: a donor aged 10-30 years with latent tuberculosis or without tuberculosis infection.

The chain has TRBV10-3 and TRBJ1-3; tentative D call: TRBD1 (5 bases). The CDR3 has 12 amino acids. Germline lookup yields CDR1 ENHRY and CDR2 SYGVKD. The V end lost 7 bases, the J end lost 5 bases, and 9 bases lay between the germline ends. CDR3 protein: CAITGQRNTIYF. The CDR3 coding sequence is TGTGCCATCACAGGGCAGCGAAACACCATATATTTT.

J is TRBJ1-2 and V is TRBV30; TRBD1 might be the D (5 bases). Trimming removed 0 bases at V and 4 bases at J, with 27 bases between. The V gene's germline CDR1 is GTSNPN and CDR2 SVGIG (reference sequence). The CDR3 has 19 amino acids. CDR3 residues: CAWSVPRRGRTIRGYGYTF. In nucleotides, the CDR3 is TGTGCCTGGAGTGTACCAAGGCGGGGACGGACTATTAGAGGCTATGGCTACACCTTC.

Here the CDR3 reads CASSRDSNQPQHF. The CDR3 region has the DNA TGTGCCAGCAGCCGCGATAGCAATCAGCCCCAGCATTTT. The gene calls are TRBV7-3 and TRBJ1-5; D is unresolved. Germline CDR1 SGHTA, CDR2 FQGTGA. CDR3 length: 13 amino acids. V lost 5 bases to trimming and J lost 0 bases, with 5 bases between them.

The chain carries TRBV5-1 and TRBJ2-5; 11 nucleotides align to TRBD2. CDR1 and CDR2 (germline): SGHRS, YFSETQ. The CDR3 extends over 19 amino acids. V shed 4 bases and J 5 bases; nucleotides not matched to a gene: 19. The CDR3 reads CASSSQWGSGGASRETQYF. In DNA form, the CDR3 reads TGCGCCAGCAGCAGCCAGTGGGGTAGCGGGGGGGCCTCTAGGGAGACCCAGTACTTC.

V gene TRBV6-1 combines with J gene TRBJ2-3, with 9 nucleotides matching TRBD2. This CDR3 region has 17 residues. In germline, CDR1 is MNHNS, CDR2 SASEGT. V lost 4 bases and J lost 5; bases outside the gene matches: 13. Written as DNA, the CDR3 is TGTGCCAGCAGTGGATCCTGGGGACTAGCTGTCAGAGATACGCAGTATTTT. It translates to CASSGSWGLAVRDTQYF.

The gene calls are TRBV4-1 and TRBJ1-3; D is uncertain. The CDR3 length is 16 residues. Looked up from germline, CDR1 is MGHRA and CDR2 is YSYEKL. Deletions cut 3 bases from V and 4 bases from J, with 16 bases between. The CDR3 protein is CASSQPRGPPGNTIYF. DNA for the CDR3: TGCGCCAGCAGCCAGCCTAGAGGGCCCCCCGGAAACACCATATATTTT.

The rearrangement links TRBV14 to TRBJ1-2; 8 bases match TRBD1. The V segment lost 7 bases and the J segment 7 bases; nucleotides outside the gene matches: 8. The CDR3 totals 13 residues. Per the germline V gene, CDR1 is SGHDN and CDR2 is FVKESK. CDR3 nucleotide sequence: TGTGCCAGCACCAAAGGACAGGGCAGTGGCTACACCTTC. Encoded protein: CASTKGQGSGYTF.

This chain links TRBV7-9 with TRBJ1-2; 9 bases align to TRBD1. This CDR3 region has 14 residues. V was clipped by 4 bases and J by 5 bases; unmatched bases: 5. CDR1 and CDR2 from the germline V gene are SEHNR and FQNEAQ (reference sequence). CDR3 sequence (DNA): TGTGCCAGCAGCTCGGGGACAGGGCGATATGGCTACACCTTC. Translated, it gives CASSSGTGRYGYTF.

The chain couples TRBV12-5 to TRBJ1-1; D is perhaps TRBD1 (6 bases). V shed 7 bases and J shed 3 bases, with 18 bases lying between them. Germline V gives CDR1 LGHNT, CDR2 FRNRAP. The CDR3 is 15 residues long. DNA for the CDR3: TGTGCTAGTGTCCCGGGGGGGGCAGGAGACACTGAAGCTTTCTTT. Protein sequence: CASVPGGAGDTEAFF. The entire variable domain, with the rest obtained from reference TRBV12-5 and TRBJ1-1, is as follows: DARVTQTPRHKVTEMGQEVTMRCQPILGHNTVFWYRQTMMQGLELLAYFRNRAPLDDSGMPKDRFSAEMPDATLATLKIQPSEPRDSAVYFCASVPGGAGDTEAFFGQGTRLTVV.